Below, 8 T cell receptor beta chains from the same sample are listed, as sequenced in a study of blood T cell repertoires in COVID-19. The table came from immunoSEQ multiplex PCR; TCRdb's copy has only in-frame clones and leaves some out. The repertoire holds around 84,000 clones, with 70% to 80% as singletons. The sample taken for sequencing was peripheral blood. These receptors originate from a man aged 45-65 years with active or convalescent COVID-19.

The DNA for the CDR3 is TGTGCCAGCAGTTTAGGACAGCGGGGCTATGGCTACACCTTC. As protein: CASSLGQRGYGYTF. This chain connects TRBV28 to TRBJ1-2, with a tentative D call TRBD1 (6 bases). From germline, CDR1 is MDHEN and CDR2 SYDVKM. Trimming shortened V by 2 bases and J by 4 bases, and 11 bases separated the two germline ends. CDR3 size: 14 residues.

This chain links TRBV18 with TRBJ2-7, with 8 bases lining up with TRBD2. CDR3 length: 15 amino acids. Germline CDR1 and CDR2: KGHSH and LQKENI. V was pared by 2 bases and J by 7 bases, with 10 bases of the junction left unmatched. The chain's CDR3 is CASSPTSGSTGEQYF. CDR3 nucleotides: TGTGCCAGCTCACCAACTAGCGGTTCTACGGGGGAGCAGTACTTC.

The chain has TRBV7-3 and TRBJ1-1; D unresolved. V was clipped by 5 bases and J by 2 bases, with 15 bases between them. The germline gives CDR1 SGHTA, CDR2 FQGTGA. This CDR3 region has 15 residues. The CDR3 region is CASSPRGGSNTEAFF. The CDR3 nucleotides are TGTGCCAGCAGCCCCCGTGGAGGGAGTAACACTGAAGCTTTCTTT.

This clone showed up just once. The genes are TRBV18 and TRBJ1-1; D call uncertain. Trimming pared 2 bases from V and 0 bases from J, leaving 7 bases between. The CDR3 runs to 14 residues. The germline gives CDR1 KGHSH, CDR2 LQKENI. This CDR3 reads CASSPNRVNTEAFF. For the CDR3, the DNA is TGTGCCAGCTCACCAAACAGAGTGAACACTGAAGCTTTCTTT.

In its sample, this clone was seen many times. The chain's CDR3 is CASTPGRANMYF. CDR3 DNA: TGTGCCAGTACCCCTGGGCGGGCAAATATGTATTTT. The V gene is TRBV19, the J gene TRBJ2-3, with D possibly matching TRBD2 (5 bases). CDR1 is LNHDA, CDR2 SQIVND, per germline (reference sequence). Between the trimmed V and J ends, which lost 7 bases and 14 bases, there was a span of 19 bases. The CDR3 covers 12 residues. Full variable domain (remainder filled in from reference TRBV19 and TRBJ2-3): DGGITQSPKYLFRKEGQNVTLSCEQNLNHDAMYWYRQDPGQGLRLIYYSQIVNDFQKGDIAEGYSVSREKKESFPLTVTSAQKNPTAFYLCASTPGRANMYFGPGTRLTVL.

J is TRBJ1-2 and V is TRBV21-1; the table gives TRBD1 as D, unverified against the DNA. TRBV21-1 is a known pseudogene. The CDR3 has 13 amino acids. CDR3 loop: CASSPTGKYGYTF. CDR3 DNA: TGTGCCAGCAGCCCGACAGGCAAATATGGCTACACCTTC.

This clone was found once. V gene TRBV2 combines with J gene TRBJ2-1, with TRBD1 matching over 9 bases. CDR3 length equals 13 residues. Germline lookup yields CDR1 SNHLY and CDR2 FYNNEI. The J segment lost 6 bases and the V segment lost 7 bases, leaving 4 bases of the junction unmatched. CDR3 in amino acids: CASTTDRGNEQFF. The CDR3 region has the DNA TGTGCCAGCACCACGGACAGGGGCAATGAGCAGTTCTTC.

The J gene is TRBJ2-2, the V gene TRBV29-1, with 8 bases fitting TRBD1. The trim removed 6 bases at V and 4 bases at J, leaving 7 bases unmatched. CDR1 and CDR2 from the germline V gene are SQVTM and ANQGSEA. CDR3 length: 14 residues. CDR3 sequence: CSVLGQGGTGELFF. The CDR3 DNA reads TGCAGCGTATTAGGACAGGGAGGCACCGGGGAGCTGTTTTTT.